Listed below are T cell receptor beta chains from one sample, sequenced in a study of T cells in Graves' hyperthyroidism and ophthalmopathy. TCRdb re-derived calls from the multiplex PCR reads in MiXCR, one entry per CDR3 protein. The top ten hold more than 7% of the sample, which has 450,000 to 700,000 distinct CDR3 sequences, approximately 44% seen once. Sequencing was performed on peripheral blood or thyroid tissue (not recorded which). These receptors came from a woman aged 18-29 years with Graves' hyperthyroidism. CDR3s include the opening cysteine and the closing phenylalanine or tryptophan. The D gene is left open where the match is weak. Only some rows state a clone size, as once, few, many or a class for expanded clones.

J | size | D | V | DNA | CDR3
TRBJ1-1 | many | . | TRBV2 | TGTGCCAGCAGTGTGATGCCCCGGAGCACTGAAGCTTTCTTT | CASSVMPRSTEAFF
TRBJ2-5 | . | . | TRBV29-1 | TGCAGCAGCTTTCCATGGTTACAAGAGACCCAGTACTTC | CSSFPWLQETQYF
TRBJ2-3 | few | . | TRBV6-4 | TGTGCCAGCAGTGTCCAGCTAACCACAGATACGCAGTATTTT | CASSVQLTTDTQYF
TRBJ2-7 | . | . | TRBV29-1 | TGCAGCGTTGAAGATCATGGGAGGTACGAGCAGTACTTC | CSVEDHGRYEQYF
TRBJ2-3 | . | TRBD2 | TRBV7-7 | TGTGCCAGCAGCCAGGGGACTAGCGGGAGGATGTGGACAGATACGCAGTATTTT | CASSQGTSGRMWTDTQYF
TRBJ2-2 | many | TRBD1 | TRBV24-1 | TGTGCCACCAGTGATTTAGGACAGGGGGACACCGGGGAGCTGTTTTTT | CATSDLGQGDTGELFF
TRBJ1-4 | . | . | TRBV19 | TGTGCCAGTAGTGTCACCGGGACGGAACTGTTTTTT | CASSVTGTELFF
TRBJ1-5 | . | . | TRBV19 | TGTGCCACCTCATGGGCGCGAGGAAGAGCGGGGGAGACCCAGCATTTT | CATSWARGRAGETQHF
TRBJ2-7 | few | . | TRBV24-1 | TGTGCCCACGTCCGGGGTCTGTCCTACGAGCAGTACTTC | CAHVRGLSYEQYF
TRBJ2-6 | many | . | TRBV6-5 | TGTGCCAGCAGTTACTCGAACTCTGGGGCCAACGTCCTGACTTTC | CASSYSNSGANVLTF